Listed below are T cell receptor beta chains from one sample, sequenced in a study of CD8+CD57+ T cells in acquired aplastic anemia. One entry per CDR3 protein, called by TCRdb with MiXCR from the reads. This sample has about 130,000 distinct CDR3 sequences, with more than 40% found just once. The sequenced sample was sorted CD4+, CD8+, or CD8+CD57+ T cells (not recorded which) from PBMCs. Source of these receptors: a human donor in good health, serving as a control. The CDR3 runs from the conserved cysteine through the conserved F or W. A D gene is named only where the DNA matches it firmly. Clone size is shown for a subset of rows, as once, few, many or a class of expanded clone.

clone size | J gene | V gene | D gene | CDR3 DNA | CDR3 protein
many | TRBJ1-6 | TRBV5-8 | NA | TGTGCCAGCACCATTGGACAGACAAATAATTCACCCCTCCACTTT | CASTIGQTNNSPLHF
few | TRBJ1-2 | TRBV15 | NA | TGTGCCACCAGCAGAGGCCCCGATGGCTACACCTTC | CATSRGPDGYTF
NA | TRBJ2-2 | TRBV18 | NA | TGTGCCAGCTCCCATGGAGTTCGAGGGCCTATGGACACCGGGGAGCTGTTTTTT | CASSHGVRGPMDTGELFF
many | TRBJ2-1 | TRBV7-2 | TRBD2 | TGTGCCAGCAGCAACATACTAGCGGGGGCCACTCAGGAGCAGTTCTTC | CASSNILAGATQEQFF
NA | TRBJ2-4 | TRBV29-1 | NA | TGCAGCGTTGAGGCGGGATGGGGCAGAAACATTCAGTACTTC | CSVEAGWGRNIQYF
NA | TRBJ1-1 | TRBV3-1 | NA | TGTGCCAGCAGCCAAGGAAAGGGTTATTTCGGCCCCACTGAAGCTTTCTTT | CASSQGKGYFGPTEAFF
NA | TRBJ2-1 | TRBV25-1 | NA | TGTGCCAGCAGTGGGGGGCGGCCCAATGAGCAGTTCTTC | CASSGGRPNEQFF
many | TRBJ2-5 | TRBV7-3 | NA | TGTGCCAGCAGCCGGCAGGATGAAGAGACCCAGTACTTC | CASSRQDEETQYF
many | TRBJ1-5 | TRBV12-3/TRBV12-4 | TRBD1 | TGTGCCAGCAGTTTCGGGACAGGGGGCGTTGGACAATATAGCAATCAGCCCCAGCATTTT | CASSFGTGGVGQYSNQPQHF
many | TRBJ1-6 | TRBV12-3/TRBV12-4 | NA | TGTGCCAGCAGCCCAACGAGCGGGACCAATTCACCCCTCCACTTT | CASSPTSGTNSPLHF
NA | TRBJ2-7 | TRBV7-6 | NA | TGTGCCAGCAGCCGCCATACGGCCTACGAGCAGTACTTC | CASSRHTAYEQYF
many | TRBJ2-5 | TRBV5-4 | TRBD1 | TGTGCCAGCAGCCCCCGGGACAGGGACGAGACCCAGTACTTC | CASSPRDRDETQYF
few | TRBJ2-7 | TRBV2 | NA | TGTGCCAGCAGTGATCCCCAGGGTAGCGAGCAGTACTTC | CASSDPQGSEQYF
NA | TRBJ2-5 | TRBV5-1 | TRBD1 | TGCGCCAGCAGCCCATGGACAGGGGATTATGAGGCCCAGTACTTC | CASSPWTGDYEAQYF
many | TRBJ2-7 | TRBV19 | TRBD1 | TGTGCCAGTAGTACCCGCACAGGGGAAGCCCCTCTCTACGAGCAGTACTTC | CASSTRTGEAPLYEQYF
NA | TRBJ2-3 | TRBV25-1 | TRBD2 | TGTGCCAGCAGTGCCCTAGCGGGGGCGGCAGATACGCAGTATTTT | CASSALAGAADTQYF
NA | TRBJ2-7 | TRBV7-2 | TRBD2 | TGTGCCAGCAGCAATAGCGGGGGGGGCGATCGCGAGCAGTACTTC | CASSNSGGGDREQYF
NA | TRBJ2-1 | TRBV11-2 | NA | TGTGCCAGCAGCTTACTGGGGACCGACTACAATGAGCAGTTCTTC | CASSLLGTDYNEQFF
NA | TRBJ1-5 | TRBV7-9 | NA | TGTGCCAGCAGCTACCAGGGTGGTCAGCCCCAGCATTTT | CASSYQGGQPQHF